These 16 T cell receptor beta chains were sequenced from one sample in a study of T cells in Graves' hyperthyroidism and ophthalmopathy. Researchers amplified the TCR beta CDR3 regions from RNA transcripts. The TCR CDR3 first-round RT-PCR relied on the HTBI primer set. TCRdb independently ran MiXCR on the multiplex PCR reads; one entry per CDR3 protein. The sample includes roughly 500,000 distinct CDR3 sequences, about 16% of them seen just once. The sample was blood. The receptors were gathered from a woman in her thirties with Graves' ophthalmopathy.

This clonotype has ten or more counts. The chain recombines TRBV11-3 with TRBJ2-1; 8 bases match TRBD2. V dropped 4 bases and J dropped 8; count of bases not matched to a gene: 10. Looked up from germline, CDR1 is SGHNT and CDR2 is YENEEA. The CDR3 has 15 amino acids. In DNA, the CDR3 is TGTGCCAGCAGCTCATCCGGGACTAGGGGTTATGAGCAGTTCTTC. It encodes CASSSSGTRGYEQFF.

In its sample, this clonotype was seen a few times. J is TRBJ2-2 and V is TRBV9; D not certain. V was pared by 0 bases and J by 1 base, with 13 bases between. Germline V gene data show CDR1 as SGDLS and CDR2 as YYNGEE. The CDR3 extends over 17 amino acids. CDR3 coding DNA: TGTGCCAGCAGCGTAGGCCGGCTGACGGGGAACACCGGGGAGCTGTTTTTT. Amino acids: CASSVGRLTGNTGELFF.

The chain joins TRBV20-1 to TRBJ1-3, with D uncertain. Germline CDR1 reads DFQATT; CDR2 reads SNEGSKA (reference sequence). CDR3 length: 15 residues. V gave up 0 bases and J gave up 2 bases, with 11 bases separating them. CDR3 region: CSARDSSPPGNTIYF. Written as DNA, the CDR3 is TGCAGTGCTAGAGATAGCAGTCCCCCTGGAAACACCATATATTTT.

This clonotype has ten or more counts. The V gene is TRBV12-3 or TRBV12-4, the J gene TRBJ1-1; D ambiguous. Trimming took off 0 bases at V and 2 bases at J, with 4 bases between the two ends. This CDR3 comprises 13 residues. CDR3 coding DNA: TGTGCCAGCAGTTTAGCTCCAAACACTGAAGCTTTCTTT. As protein: CASSLAPNTEAFF.

V is TRBV19 and J is TRBJ1-5; TRBD1 agrees at 8 bases. The J segment lost 3 bases and the V segment lost 6 bases, leaving 10 bases of the junction unmatched. The CDR3 has 16 amino acids. Germline V lookup: CDR1 LNHDA, CDR2 SQIVND (reference sequence). CDR3 loop: CASSSGQGIVNQPQHF. The CDR3 nucleotides read TGTGCCAGTAGCAGCGGACAGGGAATCGTCAATCAGCCCCAGCATTTT.

This clonotype was counted only a few times. The chain couples TRBV30 to TRBJ1-1, with a tentative D call TRBD1 (5 bases). The CDR3 extends over 14 amino acids. The V and J ends lost 1 base and 7 bases respectively, with 16 bases between them. Germline lookup yields CDR1 GTSNPN and CDR2 SVGIG (reference sequence). CDR3 protein: CAWSGRGADYEAFF. The CDR3 DNA reads as TGTGCCTGGAGTGGAAGAGGGGCGGATTATGAAGCTTTCTTT. Looking up the rest from reference TRBV30 and TRBJ1-1 gives the full variable domain: SQTIHQWPATLVQPVGSPLSLECTVEGTSNPNLYWYRQAAGRGLQLLFYSVGIGQISSEVPQNLSASRPQDRQFILSSKKLLLSDSGFYLCAWSGRGADYEAFFGQGTRLTVV.

This clonotype was recorded a few times. This chain connects TRBV6-1 to TRBJ1-1; D is unclear. Germline V gene data show CDR1 as MNHNS and CDR2 as SASEGT. V was pared by 7 bases and J by 8 bases, with 11 bases between. This CDR3 is 11 amino acids long. The CDR3 region has the DNA TGTGCCAGCATGCCCAGGTTCGAAGCTTTCTTT. Translating gives CASMPRFEAFF.

The table lists this clonotype with many counts. The rearrangement joins TRBV28 to TRBJ2-1; no clear D gene. This CDR3 spans 15 amino acids. Trimming took off 2 bases at V and 4 bases at J, with 12 bases between the two ends. Germline CDR1 and CDR2: MDHEN and SYDVKM. The CDR3 DNA reads as TGTGCCAGCAGTTTAGCTATAGCAAGGTACAATGAGCAGTTCTTC. Translating it yields CASSLAIARYNEQFF.

The chain employs TRBV29-1 and TRBJ2-1; the match to TRBD1 covers 7 bases. There are 16 residues in the CDR3. Per germline, CDR1 SQVTM and CDR2 ANQGSEA. The ends lost 0 bases at V and 6 bases at J; junction bases unmatched: 11. The CDR3 coding sequence is TGCAGCGTTGAAGACCCGACAGGGCCAATGAGCAATGAGCAGTTCTTC. The encoded protein is CSVEDPTGPMSNEQFF.

There are many counts of this clonotype. The rearrangement joins TRBV18 to TRBJ1-1, with 8 bases fitting TRBD1. Per germline, CDR1 KGHSH and CDR2 LQKENI. V lost 3 bases, J lost 1 base, and 7 bases stayed unmatched. The CDR3 covers 16 residues. The CDR3 coding sequence is TGTGCCAGCTCACCCCGCCAGGGGGCGGAGAACACTGAAGCTTTCTTT. As protein: CASSPRQGAENTEAFF. The full variable domain, in which reference TRBV18 and TRBJ1-1 provide the parts outside the CDR3, is NAGVMQNPRHLVRRRGQEARLRCSPMKGHSHVYWYRQLPEEGLKFMVYLQKENIIDESGMPKERFSAEFPKEGPSILRIQQVVRGDSAAYFCASSPRQGAENTEAFFGQGTRLTVV.

This chain joins TRBV30 and TRBJ1-1, with a possible D match to TRBD1 (5 bases). CDR1 is GTSNPN and CDR2 is SVGIG in the germline V gene (reference sequence). The CDR3 is 12 residues long. Trimming left V 4 bases short and J 10 bases short, with 16 bases between. The CDR3 protein is CAWKGQGVRAFF. The DNA of the CDR3 is TGTGCCTGGAAGGGGCAGGGTGTGAGAGCTTTCTTT.

This clonotype was detected only a few times. CDR3 sequence: CASSLVLSGADTQYF. DNA for the CDR3: TGTGCCAGCAGCTTGGTTCTTTCGGGAGCAGATACGCAGTATTTT. This rearrangement joins TRBV5-6 to TRBJ2-3, with TRBD2 as a possible D gene (6 bases). The CDR3 contains 15 residues. Germline V lookup: CDR1 SGHDT, CDR2 YYEEEE. Trimming removed 0 bases at V and 4 bases at J, with 12 bases between.

Many counts were recorded for this clonotype. CDR3 region: CASSLESGAYNEQFF. The DNA for the CDR3 is TGTGCCAGCAGCTTAGAAAGCGGGGCCTACAATGAGCAGTTCTTC. The V call is TRBV11-2, the J call TRBJ2-1, with 7 bases aligning to TRBD2. There are 15 residues in the CDR3. Trimming removed 0 bases from V and 2 bases from J; junction bases left unmatched: 1. The germline V gene has CDR1 SGHAT and CDR2 FQNNGV.

This clonotype was detected ten times or more. The chain combines TRBV28 with TRBJ2-7; maybe TRBD2 (7 bases). The CDR3 length is 14 residues. Germline-derived CDR1 and CDR2 are MDHEN and SYDVKM. Between the trimmed V and J ends, which lost 5 bases and 6 bases, there was a span of 17 bases. The CDR3 DNA is TGTGCCAGCAGTGATCCCCGGGGGGCGGGCGAGCAGTACTTC. Translation gives CASSDPRGAGEQYF.

A word on this clonotype: Sequence at one end of the junction differs from germline and may be a read error. The chain is built from TRBV9 and TRBJ1-1, with D possibly TRBD1 on 6 matching bases. The CDR3 has 15 residues. Germline CDR1 is SGDLS and CDR2 is YYNGEE. The CDR3 reads CASSVGGGGRTGAFF. CDR3 DNA sequence: TGTGCCAGCAGCGTAGGCGGGGGCGGGAGGACTGGAGCTTTCTTT.

This clonotype was seen at least ten times. CDR3 bases: TGTGCCAGCAGTGATCCGGGACAGACCCACAATGAGCAGTTCTTC. Protein product: CASSDPGQTHNEQFF. The chain links TRBV28 to TRBJ2-1; TRBD1 matches 7 bases. The CDR3 length is 15 residues. Germline V gene sequence: CDR1 MDHEN, CDR2 SYDVKM. The J segment lost 5 bases and the V segment lost 5 bases, leaving 9 bases of the junction unmatched.